A selection of T cell receptor beta chains follows, all from one sample in a study of blood T cell repertoires in COVID-19. Measured with immunoSEQ multiplex PCR; TCRdb has only the in-frame clones, and not every one. The table has about 44,000 clones, approximately 89% seen once. The sequenced sample consisted of peripheral blood. The receptor set was obtained from a woman between 40 and 55 years old with acute or convalescent COVID-19. The CDR3 runs from the conserved cysteine through the conserved F or W. A D gene is named only where the DNA matches it firmly. A clone size is listed for some rows: how often the clone was seen (once, few, many), or a class if it is expanded.

-	TRBJ1-4	TRBD1	TRBV3-1/TRBV3-2	CASSPSDRVYEKLFF	TGTGCCAGCAGCCCTTCGGACAGGGTATATGAAAAACTGTTTTTT
-	TRBJ1-5	TRBD1	TRBV19	CASSRQGQSNQPQHF	TGTGCCAGTAGTCGACAGGGGCAAAGCAATCAGCCCCAGCATTTT
-	TRBJ1-4	TRBD1	TRBV6-5	CASSYGTGLGNEKLFF	TGTGCCAGCAGTTACGGGACAGGGCTGGGGAATGAAAAACTGTTTTTT
few	TRBJ2-1	-	TRBV29-1	CSVAEDAAYNEQFF	TGCAGCGTTGCGGAGGATGCGGCCTACAATGAGCAGTTCTTC
-	TRBJ1-6	TRBD1	TRBV2	CASTLGQGAYNSPLHF	TGTGCCAGCACTCTAGGACAGGGGGCGTATAATTCACCCCTCCACTTT
few	TRBJ1-5	TRBD1	TRBV2	CASSEMGTAYQPQHF	TGTGCCAGCAGTGAAATGGGGACAGCTTATCAGCCCCAGCATTTT
-	TRBJ2-3	-	TRBV19	CASSIGTTADTQYF	TGTGCCAGTAGTATAGGGACAACGGCAGATACGCAGTATTTT
-	TRBJ2-7	-	TRBV7-8	CASSLGGIGYEQYF	TGTGCCAGCAGCTTAGGAGGGATTGGCTACGAGCAGTACTTC
-	TRBJ2-1	-	TRBV5-5	CASSLAEGVYNEQFF	TGTGCCAGCAGCTTGGCCGAAGGGGTGTACAATGAGCAGTTCTTC
once	TRBJ2-7	TRBD2	TRBV6-4	CASNRRRGFSYEQYF	TGTGCCAGCAACCGGAGGCGGGGGTTCTCCTACGAGCAGTACTTC
-	TRBJ2-3	TRBD1	TRBV9	CASSVEYRGDTQYF	TGTGCCAGCAGCGTAGAATACAGGGGAGATACGCAGTATTTT
-	TRBJ1-1	-	TRBV27	CASSFLGTEAFF	TGTGCCAGCAGTTTCTTGGGCACGGAAGCTTTCTTT
-	TRBJ1-5	-	TRBV5-1	CASSLQGGSNQPQHF	TGCGCCAGCAGCTTACAGGGTGGTAGCAATCAGCCCCAGCATTTT
-	TRBJ2-1	-	TRBV7-8	CASSPPTNYNEQFF	TGTGCCAGCAGCCCCCCGACTAACTACAATGAGCAGTTCTTC
-	TRBJ2-7	TRBD2	TRBV27	CASSLSGSGLSYEQYF	TGTGCCAGCAGTTTAAGCGGTAGCGGGCTCTCCTACGAGCAGTACTTC
-	TRBJ1-4	-	TRBV21-1	CASSKIRRRVEKLFF	TGTGCCAGCAGCAAGATTCGGAGGAGGGTCGAAAAACTGTTTTTT
-	TRBJ2-5	-	TRBV5-1	CASSLSTGQETQYF	TGCGCCAGCAGCTTATCGACAGGTCAAGAGACCCAGTACTTC
-	TRBJ2-5	-	TRBV7-6	CASSTSRETQYF	TGTGCCAGCAGCACTAGTAGGGAGACCCAGTACTTC
-	TRBJ1-5	TRBD1	TRBV12-3/TRBV12-4	CASSFDRVQPQHF	TGTGCCAGCAGTTTCGACAGGGTACAGCCCCAGCATTTT
-	TRBJ1-6	-	TRBV6-1	CASSEAGGTSCQF	TGTGCCAGCAGTGAAGCGGGCGGGACCTCCTGCCAGTTT
-	TRBJ1-4	TRBD1	TRBV27	CASSFGTGGPTTNEKLFF	TGTGCCAGCAGTTTTGGGACAGGGGGCCCTACAACTAATGAAAAACTGTTTTTT
-	TRBJ2-2	-	TRBV5-1	CASSLEGANTGELFF	TGCGCCAGCAGCTTGGAAGGGGCAAACACCGGGGAGCTGTTTTTT
-	TRBJ2-7	-	TRBV6-5	CASTGGTAGSYEQYF	TGTGCCAGCACCGGAGGGACGGCAGGCTCCTACGAGCAGTACTTC
-	TRBJ1-1	-	TRBV5-1	CASSLFDTGMNTEAFF	TGCGCCAGCAGCTTGTTCGACACCGGCATGAACACTGAAGCTTTCTTT
-	TRBJ1-3	-	TRBV28	CASSPPRGLSGNTIYF	TGTGCCAGCAGCCCACCACGCGGGCTCTCTGGAAACACCATATATTTT
-	TRBJ2-5	TRBD2	TRBV7-2	CASSPPSLAGGIQTQYF	TGTGCCAGCAGCCCTCCTTCACTAGCGGGGGGTATACAGACCCAGTACTTC